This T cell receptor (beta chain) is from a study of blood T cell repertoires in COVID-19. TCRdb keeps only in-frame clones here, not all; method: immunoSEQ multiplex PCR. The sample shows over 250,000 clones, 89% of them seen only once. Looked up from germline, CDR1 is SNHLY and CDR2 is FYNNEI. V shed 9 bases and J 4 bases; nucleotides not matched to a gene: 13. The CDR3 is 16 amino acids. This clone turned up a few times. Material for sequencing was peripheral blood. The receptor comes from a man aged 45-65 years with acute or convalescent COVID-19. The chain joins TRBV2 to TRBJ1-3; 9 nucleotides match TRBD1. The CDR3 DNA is TGTGCCAGGCACGAGGAACCCGGGACAGGGGGAAACACCATATATTTT. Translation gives CARHEEPGTGGNTIYF.